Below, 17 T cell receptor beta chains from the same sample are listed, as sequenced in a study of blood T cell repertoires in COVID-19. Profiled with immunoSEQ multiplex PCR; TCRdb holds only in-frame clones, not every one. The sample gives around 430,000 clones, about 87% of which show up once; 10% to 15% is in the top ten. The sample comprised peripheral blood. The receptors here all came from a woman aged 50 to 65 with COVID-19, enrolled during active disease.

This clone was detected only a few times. The CDR3 spells CSFPMGGGYTF. CDR3 DNA: TGCAGTTTTCCCATGGGGGGTGGCTACACCTTC. The V and J genes are TRBV20-1 and TRBJ1-2; a weak D match, TRBD1 (5 bases). Trimming took 8 bases from V and 7 from J, leaving 14 bases between them. Germline V gene lookup returns CDR1 DFQATT and CDR2 SNEGSKA (reference sequence). This CDR3 is 11 amino acids long.

The CDR3 DNA follows: TGTGCCAGCAGCGACCGGGTCTTCTTACAATACAATGAGCAGTTCTTC. Residues: CASSDRVFLQYNEQFF. V gene TRBV5-4 combines with J gene TRBJ2-1; D remains unclear. Germline assignment: CDR1 SGHNT and CDR2 YYREEE (reference sequence). V was shortened by 4 bases and J by 4 bases, with 18 bases between the two germline ends. There are 16 residues in the CDR3.

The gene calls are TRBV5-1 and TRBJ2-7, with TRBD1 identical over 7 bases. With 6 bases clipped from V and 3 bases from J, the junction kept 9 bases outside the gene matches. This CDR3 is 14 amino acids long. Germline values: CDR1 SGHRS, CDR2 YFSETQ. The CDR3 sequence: CASTPRTGDYEQYF. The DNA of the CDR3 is TGCGCCAGCACGCCGAGGACAGGCGACTACGAGCAGTACTTC.

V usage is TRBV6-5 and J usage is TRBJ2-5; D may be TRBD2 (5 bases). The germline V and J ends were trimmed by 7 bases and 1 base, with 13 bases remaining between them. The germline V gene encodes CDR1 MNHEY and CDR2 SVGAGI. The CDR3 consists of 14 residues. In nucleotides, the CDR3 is TGTGCCAGCACTATCACCCGGGGCCAAGAGACCCAGTACTTC. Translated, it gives CASTITRGQETQYF.

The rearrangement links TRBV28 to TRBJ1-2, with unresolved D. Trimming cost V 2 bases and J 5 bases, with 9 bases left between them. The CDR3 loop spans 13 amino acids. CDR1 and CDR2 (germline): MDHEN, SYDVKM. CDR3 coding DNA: TGTGCCAGCAGTTTAGAGGCGGGTTATGGCTACACCTTC. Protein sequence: CASSLEAGYGYTF.

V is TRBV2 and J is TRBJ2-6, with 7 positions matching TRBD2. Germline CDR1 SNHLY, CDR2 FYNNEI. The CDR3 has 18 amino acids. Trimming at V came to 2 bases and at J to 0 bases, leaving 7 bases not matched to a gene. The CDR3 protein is CASSERRGGASGANVLTF. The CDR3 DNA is TGTGCCAGCAGTGAACGGCGCGGGGGAGCCTCTGGGGCCAACGTCCTGACTTTC.

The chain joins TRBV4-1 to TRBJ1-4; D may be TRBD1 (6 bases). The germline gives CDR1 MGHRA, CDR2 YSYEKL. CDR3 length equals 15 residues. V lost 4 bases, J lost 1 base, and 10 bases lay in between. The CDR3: CASSRSGETNEKLFF. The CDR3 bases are TGCGCCAGCAGCCGTTCAGGGGAAACTAATGAAAAACTGTTTTTT.

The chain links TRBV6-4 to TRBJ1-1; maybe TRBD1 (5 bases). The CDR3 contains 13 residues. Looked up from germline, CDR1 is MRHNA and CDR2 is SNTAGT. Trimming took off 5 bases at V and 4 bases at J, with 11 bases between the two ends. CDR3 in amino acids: CASSRGRGTEAFF. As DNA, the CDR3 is TGTGCCAGCAGTCGGGGGAGAGGCACTGAAGCTTTCTTT.

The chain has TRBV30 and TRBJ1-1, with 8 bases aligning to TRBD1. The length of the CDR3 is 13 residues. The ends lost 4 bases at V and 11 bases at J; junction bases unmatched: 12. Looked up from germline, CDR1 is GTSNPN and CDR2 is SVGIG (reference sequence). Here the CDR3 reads CAWIYGQGARAFF. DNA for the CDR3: TGTGCCTGGATCTACGGCCAGGGGGCTAGGGCTTTCTTT.

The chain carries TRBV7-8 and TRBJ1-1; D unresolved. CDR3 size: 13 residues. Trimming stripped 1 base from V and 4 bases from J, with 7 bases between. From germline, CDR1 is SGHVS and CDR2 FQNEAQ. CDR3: CASSLERGTEAFF. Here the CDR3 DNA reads TGTGCCAGCAGCTTAGAAAGAGGCACTGAAGCTTTCTTT.

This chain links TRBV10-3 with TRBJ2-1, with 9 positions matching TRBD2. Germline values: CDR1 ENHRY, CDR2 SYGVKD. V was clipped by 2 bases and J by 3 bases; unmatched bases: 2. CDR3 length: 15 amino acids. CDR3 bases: TGTGCCATCAGTGAGACTAGCGGGTACTACAATGAGCAGTTCTTC. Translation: CAISETSGYYNEQFF.

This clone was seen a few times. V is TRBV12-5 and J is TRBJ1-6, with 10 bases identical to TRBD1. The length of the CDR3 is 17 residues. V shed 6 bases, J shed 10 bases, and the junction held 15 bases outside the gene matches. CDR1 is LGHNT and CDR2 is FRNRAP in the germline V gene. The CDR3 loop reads CASGGPAGTGEGSPLHF. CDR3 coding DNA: TGTGCTAGTGGAGGACCAGCCGGGACAGGGGAGGGCTCACCCCTCCACTTT.

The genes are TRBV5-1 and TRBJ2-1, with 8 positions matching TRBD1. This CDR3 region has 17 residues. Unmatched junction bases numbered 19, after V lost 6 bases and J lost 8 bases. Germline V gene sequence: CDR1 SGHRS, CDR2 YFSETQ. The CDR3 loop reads CASNYLGPGQGIDEQFF. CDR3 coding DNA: TGCGCCAGCAACTATTTAGGCCCCGGACAGGGAATTGATGAGCAGTTCTTC.

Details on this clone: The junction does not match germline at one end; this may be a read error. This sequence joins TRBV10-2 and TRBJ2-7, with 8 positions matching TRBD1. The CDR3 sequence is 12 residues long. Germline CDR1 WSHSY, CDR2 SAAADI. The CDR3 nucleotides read TGCGCCAGCAGTGAATACGGACAGGGAATGGACTTC. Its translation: CASSEYGQGMDF.

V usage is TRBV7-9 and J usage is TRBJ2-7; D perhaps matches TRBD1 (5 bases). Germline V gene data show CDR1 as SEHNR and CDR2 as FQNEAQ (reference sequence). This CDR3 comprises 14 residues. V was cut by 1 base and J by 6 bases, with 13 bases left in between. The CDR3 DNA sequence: TGTGCCAGCAGCTTAGGAACAGGACCCCCCGAGCAGTACTTC. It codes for CASSLGTGPPEQYF.

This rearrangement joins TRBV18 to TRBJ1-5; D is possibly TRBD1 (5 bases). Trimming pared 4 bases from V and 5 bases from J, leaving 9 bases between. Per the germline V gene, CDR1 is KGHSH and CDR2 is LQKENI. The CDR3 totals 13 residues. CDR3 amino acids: CASSQGADQPQHF. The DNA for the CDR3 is TGTGCCAGCTCACAAGGGGCGGATCAGCCCCAGCATTTT.

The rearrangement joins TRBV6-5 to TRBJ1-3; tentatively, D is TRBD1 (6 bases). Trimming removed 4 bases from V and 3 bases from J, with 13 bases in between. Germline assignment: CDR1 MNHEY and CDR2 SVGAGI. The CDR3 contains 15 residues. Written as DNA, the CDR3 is TGTGCCAGCAGTTCCACAGGGACGCTTGGAAACACCATATATTTT. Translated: CASSSTGTLGNTIYF.